In its sample, the clone carrying this T cell receptor (beta chain) was seen a few times. Its antigen is undetermined. The data belong to a study of T-cell reconstitution after alpha-beta-depleted transplantation in children. Study-wide results and limits: At one year after transplant, newly produced T cells mostly accounted for T-cell counts and diversity.

CDR3 size: 13 residues. Germline lookup yields CDR1 KGHDR and CDR2 SFDVKD. Trimming pared 4 bases from V and 5 bases from J, leaving 10 bases between. For TCRbeta, the library was prepared with unique molecular identifiers. TCRdb called the PCR reads again in MiXCR, with one record for every CDR3 protein. The profile shows about 980,000 distinct CDR3 sequences, around 30% of them singletons. The chain has TRBV24-1 and TRBJ2-5; D is ambiguous. The TCR comes from a boy in the first two years of life who had a stem cell transplant for SCID, so the T cells may come from the graft donor. The source was PBMCs, mostly from graft donor cells, collected 360 days after TCRalphabeta/CD19-depleted stem cell transplant. CDR3 nucleotide sequence: TGTGCCACCAGTGAGCCCGCCCGGGAGACCCAGTACTTC. This sequence encodes CATSEPARETQYF.